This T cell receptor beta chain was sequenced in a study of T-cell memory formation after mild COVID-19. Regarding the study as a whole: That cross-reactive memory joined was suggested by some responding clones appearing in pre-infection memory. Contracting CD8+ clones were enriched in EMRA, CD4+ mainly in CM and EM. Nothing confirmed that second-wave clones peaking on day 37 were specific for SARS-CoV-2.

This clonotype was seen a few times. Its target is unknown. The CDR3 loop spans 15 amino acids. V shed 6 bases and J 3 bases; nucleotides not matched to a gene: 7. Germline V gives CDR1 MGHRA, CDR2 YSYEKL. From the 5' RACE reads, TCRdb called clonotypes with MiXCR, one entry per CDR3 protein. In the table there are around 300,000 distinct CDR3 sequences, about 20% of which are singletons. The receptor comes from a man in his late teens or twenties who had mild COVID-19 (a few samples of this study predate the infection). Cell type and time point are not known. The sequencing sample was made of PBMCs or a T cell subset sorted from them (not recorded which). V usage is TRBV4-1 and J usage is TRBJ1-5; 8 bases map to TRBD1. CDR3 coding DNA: TGCGCCAGCAGACAGGGGGGCAGCCCCAATCAGCCCCAGCATTTT. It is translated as CASRQGGSPNQPQHF.